Following are 28 T cell receptor beta chains from one sample sequenced in a study of T cell repertoires in cytomegalovirus infection (dated by TCRdb to about 2019). These receptors have no known antigen. TCRdb lists the instrument as Illumina HiSeq 1500. Starting from the raw public reads, TCRdb applied fastp trimming at Q25, assembled clones with MiXCR and retained in-frame beta chains. When rows share a CDR3 protein, they turn into one entry using the most common DNA and genes. The sample profile shows some 800,000 distinct CDR3 sequences; about 31% of them were found once. 9.5% to 15% of the sample belongs to the ten largest clones. The treatment or condition label for this specimen denotes: in vitro stimulation with specific CMV peptide epitopes to enrich CMV-specific T cells. The starting material was cultured CD8+ T cells from PBMCs, obtained from culture after CMV antigen stimulation. The receptor source for this set is a human donor in good health (CMV status not recorded). Some clones in this sample may be carry-over from other donors' samples.

There are a few counts of this clonotype. The chain employs TRBV5-1 and TRBJ2-7; TRBD1 might be the D (5 bases). The CDR3 is 15 amino acids. The V gene's germline CDR1 is SGHRS and CDR2 YFSETQ. The V end lost 0 bases, the J end lost 0 bases, and 10 bases lay between the germline ends. CDR3 in DNA: TGCGCCAGCAGCTTGGAATCAGGGCCCTCCTACGAGCAGTACGTC. Its translation: CASSLESGPSYEQYV.

This clonotype was detected once. The gene calls are TRBV18 and TRBJ2-1; unclear D gene. Germline CDR1 reads KGHSH; CDR2 reads LQKENI. V was cut by 3 bases and J by 3 bases, with 6 bases left in between. The CDR3 is 13 amino acids. CDR3 bases: TGTGCCAGCTCACCTGACTTCTACAATGAGCAGTTCTTC. Protein product: CASSPDFYNEQFF.

J is TRBJ2-7 and V is TRBV18; unclear D gene. This CDR3 is 17 amino acids long. V lost 6 bases and J 2 bases, leaving 23 bases between the germline ends. Per germline, CDR1 KGHSH and CDR2 LQKENI. CDR3 sequence (DNA): TGTGCCAGCTCGAACCCGAACGTAGATAAACTAACCTACGAGCAGTACTTC. Protein product: CASSNPNVDKLTYEQYF.

The J gene is TRBJ2-3, the V gene TRBV27, with D perhaps matching TRBD2 (5 bases). The length of the CDR3 is 14 residues. V lost 7 bases and J 1 base, leaving 12 bases between the germline ends. CDR1 and CDR2 (germline): MNHEY, SMNVEV (reference sequence). The CDR3 DNA reads as TGTGCCAGCACCATTCGCGGGCGCACAGATACGCAGTATTTT. Its translation: CASTIRGRTDTQYF.

As regards this clonotype: This sequence may be a read error, since a much larger clone differs from it by one base. V gene TRBV5-4 combines with J gene TRBJ2-5, with D hard to call. Germline V gene data show CDR1 as SGHNT and CDR2 as YYREEE (reference sequence). This CDR3 is 13 amino acids long. V was pared by 7 bases and J by 4 bases, with 14 bases between. This CDR3 is CASRSPGAETQYF. The CDR3 DNA reads TGTGCCAGCCGGTCCCCGGGTGCAGAGACCCAGTACTTC. Supplemented by reference TRBV5-4 and TRBJ2-5, the full variable domain reads ETGVTQSPTHLIKTRGQQVTLRCSSQSGHNTVSWYQQALGQGPQFIFQYYREEENGRGNFPPRFSGLQFPNYSSELNVNALELDDSALYLCASRSPGAETQYFGPGTRLLVL.

The chain carries TRBV4-1 and TRBJ1-2; D gene ambiguous. Germline CDR1 is MGHRA and CDR2 is YSYEKL. V lost 5 bases and J 1 base, leaving 14 bases between the germline ends. The length of the CDR3 is 15 residues. CDR3 sequence (DNA): TGCGCCAGCAGCTTCGTTCAGGAGGATAACTATGGCTACACCTTC. Translation: CASSFVQEDNYGYTF.

This clonotype has ten or more counts. This rearrangement joins TRBV7-2 to TRBJ1-2, with TRBD1 matching 9 bases. The germline gives CDR1 SGHTA, CDR2 FQGNSA. Trimming cost V 3 bases and J 6 bases; bases outside gene matches: 11. This CDR3 is built from 16 residues. Here the CDR3 reads CASSFGGTGLIDGYTF. The CDR3 DNA is TGTGCCAGCAGCTTCGGAGGGACAGGGCTTATCGATGGCTACACCTTC.

In its sample, this clonotype was seen a few times. The CDR3 is CASSQEVPAGLAGGNEQFF. DNA for the CDR3: TGCGCCAGCAGCCAAGAGGTCCCAGCGGGACTAGCGGGGGGCAATGAGCAGTTCTTC. J is TRBJ2-1 and V is TRBV4-1; 15 bases match TRBD2. Germline trimming cut 0 bases from V and 6 bases from J; bases unmatched to any gene: 9. CDR3 size: 19 residues. Germline V gene data show CDR1 as MGHRA and CDR2 as YSYEKL.

The chain combines TRBV29-1 with TRBJ1-2, with TRBD1 identical over 12 bases. Per the germline V gene, CDR1 is SQVTM and CDR2 is ANQGSEA. The CDR3 covers 18 residues. The trim removed 0 bases at V and 2 bases at J, leaving 10 bases unmatched. The CDR3 is CSVEELGTGGIFNYGYTF. In nucleotides, the CDR3 is TGCAGCGTTGAAGAGTTGGGGACAGGGGGCATCTTCAACTATGGCTACACCTTC.

This clonotype has more than one count but fewer than ten. A junction boundary mismatches the germline segment, possibly from a read error. The gene calls are TRBV7-7 and TRBJ2-1; TRBD2 agrees at 8 bases. CDR1 and CDR2 (germline): SSHAT, FNYEAQ (reference sequence). The CDR3 extends over 15 amino acids. In nucleotides, the CDR3 is TGTGCTAGCAGCTTAGGCGGGGGGCCTGGAAATGAGCAGTTCTTC. The encoded protein is CASSLGGGPGNEQFF. Supplemented by reference TRBV7-7 and TRBJ2-1, the full variable domain reads GAGVSQSPRYKVTKRGQDVTLRCDPISSHATLYWYQQALGQGPEFLTYFNYEAQPDKSGLPSDRFSAERPEGSISTLTIQRTEQRDSAMYRCASSLGGGPGNEQFFGPGTRLTVL.

This clonotype was seen at least ten times. The chain recombines TRBV7-8 with TRBJ1-5; 10 nucleotides agree with TRBD1. V dropped 5 bases and J dropped 3; count of bases not matched to a gene: 10. The CDR3 has 17 residues. Per the germline V gene, CDR1 is SGHVS and CDR2 is FQNEAQ. The DNA of the CDR3 is TGTGCCAGCAGCCTGCCTCCCGGGACAGGGGACAATCAGCCCCAGCATTTT. Translated, it gives CASSLPPGTGDNQPQHF.

This chain uses TRBV25-1 with TRBJ1-4, with D perhaps TRBD1 (5 bases). The CDR3 runs 16 residues. V was trimmed by 5 bases and J by 4 bases, leaving 17 bases between them. Germline CDR1 is MGHDK and CDR2 is SYGVNS. The CDR3 sequence: CASSIGTGDINEKLFF. CDR3 in DNA: TGTGCCAGCAGTATCGGAACAGGTGACATTAATGAAAAACTGTTTTTT.

In its sample, this clonotype was seen a few times. Written as DNA, the CDR3 is TGTGCCAGCAGTTTTGTGGCTAACTATGGCTACACCTTC. As protein: CASSFVANYGYTF. This rearrangement joins TRBV27 to TRBJ1-2; D gene ambiguous. The CDR3 extends over 13 amino acids. Trimming cost V 3 bases and J 0 bases, with 5 bases left between them. Germline V gene data show CDR1 as MNHEY and CDR2 as SMNVEV (reference sequence).

Concerning this clonotype: Sequence at one end of the junction differs from germline and may be a read error. The chain combines TRBV20-1 with TRBJ2-2; D assignment may be TRBD1 or TRBD2 (5 bases each). The CDR3 extends over 14 amino acids. Looked up from germline, CDR1 is DFQATT and CDR2 is SNEGSKA (reference sequence). The CDR3 here is CSASGGRNAGELFF. The CDR3 DNA is TGCAGTGCTAGTGGGGGACGGAACGCCGGGGAGCTGTTTTTT.

This clonotype came up many times. V is TRBV7-8 and J is TRBJ1-5; tentative D call: TRBD1 (5 bases). The germline V gene encodes CDR1 SGHVS and CDR2 FQNEAQ. The CDR3 consists of 16 residues. The ends were cut back, 6 bases at V and 3 bases at J, with 18 bases in the middle. In DNA form, the CDR3 reads TGTGCCAGCAGTCCAGTGGCGGGACGAACCAATCAGCCCCAGCATTTT. Protein product: CASSPVAGRTNQPQHF.

In this sample, this clonotype turned up a few times. The V call is TRBV7-4, the J call TRBJ2-7, with D perhaps assigned TRBD1 or TRBD2 (5 bases each). V lost 3 bases, J lost 3 bases, and 18 bases lay in between. CDR3 size: 16 residues. Per the germline V gene, CDR1 is SGHVT and CDR2 is SQSDAQ. In nucleotides, the CDR3 is TGTGCCAGCAGCTTCCCCGGGGCCAAGAGAGGCTACGAGCAGTACGTC. Translating it yields CASSFPGAKRGYEQYV.

Only a few counts were recorded for this clonotype. This rearrangement joins TRBV19 to TRBJ2-6; D could derive from TRBD1 or TRBD2 (6 bases each). With 5 bases removed from V and 1 base from J, the gap between germline ends came to 12 bases. Germline CDR1 reads LNHDA; CDR2 reads SQIVND (reference sequence). This CDR3 spans 16 amino acids. CDR3 sequence reads: CASSGGPRSGANVLTF. The CDR3, as DNA: TGTGCCAGTAGTGGGGGGCCTCGATCTGGGGCCAACGTCCTGACTTTC.

This clonotype was observed once. The chain recombines TRBV15 with TRBJ2-1, with D possibly matching TRBD1 (5 bases). The CDR3 contains 14 residues. CDR1 LNHNV and CDR2 YYDKDF come from the germline V gene (reference sequence). V was shortened by 1 base and J by 8 bases, with 12 bases between the two germline ends. In DNA, the CDR3 is TGTGCCACCAGCAGAGGCCAGGGAAGGTATGAGCAGTTCTTC. Translated, it gives CATSRGQGRYEQFF. Filled out from reference TRBV15 and TRBJ2-1, the complete variable domain reads DAMVIQNPRYQVTQFGKPVTLSCSQTLNHNVMYWYQQKSSQAPKLLFHYYDKDFNNEADTPDNFQSRRPNTSFCFLDIRSPGLGDTAMYLCATSRGQGRYEQFFGPGTRLTVL.

As for this clonotype: The junction and the germline gene differ at one end; a read error may be behind it. The rearrangement links TRBV4-1 to TRBJ2-6, with D possibly matching TRBD2 (5 bases). Germline V lookup: CDR1 MGHRA, CDR2 YSYEKL. This CDR3 is built from 16 residues. The CDR3 nucleotides read TGTGCCAACAGCCCGACTAAGGTCCCTGGGGCCAACGTCCTGACTTTC. Amino acid sequence: CANSPTKVPGANVLTF.

In this sample, this clonotype turned up a few times. This sequence joins TRBV4-1 and TRBJ2-1; no definite D call. The V gene lost 0 bases and the J gene lost 10 bases, with 7 bases spanning the gap. The CDR3 sequence is 12 residues long. Germline CDR1 and CDR2: MGHRA and YSYEKL. DNA of the CDR3: TGCGCCAGCAGCCAAGACACTTTAGAGCAGTTCTTC. This encodes CASSQDTLEQFF.

The chain employs TRBV6-2 or TRBV6-3 and TRBJ2-7, with D perhaps TRBD1 (5 bases). The germline V gene has CDR1 MNHEY and CDR2 SVGEGT. V shed 7 bases and J shed 5 bases, with 21 bases lying between them. This CDR3 contains 15 residues. CDR3 coding DNA: TGTGCCAGCACCTCTCTGCCCCAGGGAATCGACGAGCAGTACTTC. Translating it yields CASTSLPQGIDEQYF.

In the case of this clonotype: At one end the junction does not follow the germline gene, possibly because of a read error. V gene TRBV10-2 combines with J gene TRBJ2-7, with 7 bases lining up with TRBD2. The CDR3 length is 14 residues. Germline V gene data show CDR1 as WSHSY and CDR2 as SAAADI. The CDR3 nucleotides read TGCGTCAGCAGGAGGCGGGAGAGCTCCTACGAGCAGTACTTC. It translates to CVSRRRESSYEQYF.

The genes are TRBV7-9 and TRBJ2-1; the D call may be TRBD1 or TRBD2 (5 bases each). In germline, CDR1 is SEHNR, CDR2 FQNEAQ (reference sequence). V was trimmed by 7 bases and J by 4 bases, leaving 17 bases between them. The CDR3 loop spans 15 amino acids. CDR3 residues: CASTTGQYLYNEQFF. Here the CDR3 DNA reads TGTGCCAGCACCACGGGGCAGTACCTATACAATGAGCAGTTCTTC.

As to this clonotype: Just one base apart from a much larger clone, this may be a read error. The J gene is TRBJ1-1, the V gene TRBV7-8; the match to TRBD1 covers 7 bases. V lost 6 bases, J lost 6 bases, and 16 bases stayed unmatched. CDR1 and CDR2 from the germline V gene are SGHVS and FQNEAQ. The CDR3 spans 16 residues. CDR3 in amino acids: CASRSFDRDAGAEAFF. CDR3 DNA sequence: TGTGCCAGCAGATCATTCGACAGGGATGCGGGTGCTGAAGCTTTCTTT. The full variable domain, with the rest looked up from reference TRBV7-8 and TRBJ1-1, is GAGVSQSPRYKVAKRGQDVALRCDPISGHVSLFWYQQALGQGPEFLTYFQNEAQLDKSGLPSDRFFAERPEGSVSTLKIQRTQQEDSAVYLCASRSFDRDAGAEAFFGQGTRLTVV.

This clonotype has a handful of counts. In DNA, the CDR3 is TGTGCCAGCAGCCCAGGGGATCGTTTTGAAGCTTTCTTT. Residues: CASSPGDRFEAFF. V is TRBV9 and J is TRBJ1-1; a possible D gene is TRBD1 (6 bases). Trimming removed 4 bases from V and 7 bases from J, with 14 bases in between. Germline V gene data show CDR1 as SGDLS and CDR2 as YYNGEE. CDR3 size: 13 residues.

This clonotype was counted many times. This chain uses TRBV2 with TRBJ2-1; unclear D gene. The V and J ends lost 6 bases and 10 bases respectively, with 4 bases between them. The CDR3 contains 9 residues. CDR1 is SNHLY and CDR2 is FYNNEI in the germline V gene. The CDR3 sequence: CASRKEQFF. In DNA, the CDR3 is TGTGCCAGCAGGAAAGAGCAGTTCTTC.

The chain employs TRBV6-5 and TRBJ2-1, with D perhaps matching TRBD1 or TRBD2 (5 bases each). The CDR3 is made up of 15 amino acids. V was shortened by 0 bases and J by 5 bases, with 11 bases between the two germline ends. Germline V lookup: CDR1 MNHEY, CDR2 SVGAGI. The CDR3 protein is CASSYSGLADNEQFF. In DNA form, the CDR3 reads TGTGCCAGCAGTTACTCGGGGCTAGCTGACAATGAGCAGTTCTTC.

CDR3 nucleotide sequence: TGTGCCAGCATAGGCAGTAACTATGGCTACACCTTC. It translates to CASIGSNYGYTF. The rearrangement links TRBV2 to TRBJ1-2; D unresolved. Germline values: CDR1 SNHLY, CDR2 FYNNEI. The ends were cut back, 7 bases at V and 1 base at J, with 7 bases in the middle. The CDR3 covers 12 residues.